This entry lists 20 T cell receptor beta chains sequenced from one sample in a study of blood T cell repertoires in COVID-19. Generated by immunoSEQ multiplex PCR, the TCRdb table keeps only in-frame clones and is missing some. The sample yields about half a million clones, roughly nine tenths seen once. The material sequenced was PBMCs or T cells enriched from blood (not recorded which). The receptor source for this set is a woman in her sixties who had recovered from COVID-19.

This sequence joins TRBV19 and TRBJ2-2; D uncertain. Germline V CDR1 and CDR2: LNHDA, SQIVND (reference sequence). The CDR3 is 13 amino acids. The V and J ends lost 8 bases and 4 bases respectively, with 11 bases between them. The CDR3 DNA sequence: TGTGCCAGTTCCCCCCTTGTCACCGGGGAGCTGTTTTTT. It translates to CASSPLVTGELFF. The entire variable domain, with the rest obtained from reference TRBV19 and TRBJ2-2, is as follows: DGGITQSPKYLFRKEGQNVTLSCEQNLNHDAMYWYRQDPGQGLRLIYYSQIVNDFQKGDIAEGYSVSREKKESFPLTVTSAQKNPTAFYLCASSPLVTGELFFGEGSRLTVL.

Note on this clone: Other DNA sequences in the sample encode the same CDR3. The J gene is TRBJ1-3, the V gene TRBV9; D call uncertain. Germline V gene data show CDR1 as SGDLS and CDR2 as YYNGEE. The CDR3 is 15 residues long. V was shortened by 0 bases and J by 0 bases, with 7 bases between the two germline ends. The CDR3 region is CASSVGTGSGNTIYF. CDR3 DNA sequence: TGTGCCAGCAGCGTAGGTACCGGCTCTGGAAACACCATATATTTT.

V and J are TRBV5-4 and TRBJ2-4; 11 bases fit TRBD1. The CDR3 totals 14 residues. In germline, CDR1 is SGHNT, CDR2 YYREEE (reference sequence). Losses at the gene ends were 0 bases for V and 13 bases for J; bases not matched to a gene: 6. Here the CDR3 reads CASSLAGGTGGQYF. CDR3 DNA sequence: TGTGCCAGCAGCTTGGCGGGGGGGACAGGGGGACAGTACTTC.

The chain recombines TRBV5-1 with TRBJ2-1; 13 bases are shared with TRBD2. There are 15 residues in the CDR3. The V segment lost 5 bases and the J segment 6 bases; nucleotides outside the gene matches: 5. The V gene's germline CDR1 is SGHRS and CDR2 YFSETQ. This chain's CDR3 is CASSLLAGGFNEQFF. Written as DNA, the CDR3 is TGCGCCAGCAGTTTACTAGCGGGGGGGTTCAATGAGCAGTTCTTC.

This clone was seen once. J is TRBJ2-3 and V is TRBV5-6, with 7 bases aligning to TRBD1. This CDR3 has 15 residues. Germline V gene sequence: CDR1 SGHDT, CDR2 YYEEEE. J lost 5 bases, V lost 3 bases, and 9 bases had no gene match. In DNA form, the CDR3 reads TGTGCCAGCAGCTCCCCGACAGGGCGGCAAGATACGCAGTATTTT. Protein sequence: CASSSPTGRQDTQYF.

The V and J genes are TRBV24-1 and TRBJ2-3; 9 bases match TRBD2. This CDR3 region has 15 residues. The V and J ends lost 5 bases and 6 bases, in that order; junction bases with no gene match: 8. CDR1 KGHDR and CDR2 SFDVKD come from the germline V gene. The CDR3 DNA follows: TGTGCCACCAGTGTAGGTAGCGGGGGTCGGGATACGCAGTATTTT. Translating gives CATSVGSGGRDTQYF.

The count of this clone is one. V is TRBV7-2 and J is TRBJ1-5; 7 nucleotides agree with TRBD1. J was trimmed by 7 bases and V by 5 bases; bases with no gene match: 8. The CDR3 contains 14 residues. In germline, CDR1 is SGHTA, CDR2 FQGNSA. CDR3 loop: CASSAGGWGQPQHF. In DNA, the CDR3 is TGTGCCAGCAGCGCAGGGGGGTGGGGGCAGCCCCAGCATTTT.

The gene calls are TRBV27 and TRBJ2-3, with 11 bases matching TRBD2. The ends lost 3 bases at V and 2 bases at J; junction bases unmatched: 10. CDR1 and CDR2 (germline): MNHEY, SMNVEV (reference sequence). The CDR3 extends over 18 amino acids. This chain's CDR3 is CASSFRQLAGGYTDTQYF. CDR3 nucleotides: TGTGCCAGCAGTTTTCGGCAGTTAGCGGGGGGGTACACAGATACGCAGTATTTT.

The chain uses TRBV27 and TRBJ1-1; a weak D match, TRBD1 (6 bases). CDR1 and CDR2 (germline): MNHEY, SMNVEV (reference sequence). V lost 7 bases and J lost 11, with 14 bases in between. The CDR3 extends over 11 amino acids. CDR3 DNA sequence: TGTGCCAGCACCCTCAGGGGTGTCGCTTTCTTT. It translates to CASTLRGVAFF.

The chain joins TRBV13 to TRBJ2-1; 10 positions match TRBD2. The CDR3 runs to 16 residues. CDR1 and CDR2 from the germline V gene are PRHDT and FYEKMQ (reference sequence). The V segment lost 2 bases and the J segment 2 bases; nucleotides outside the gene matches: 3. The CDR3 region is CASSLLLAGPYNEQFF. The CDR3 bases are TGTGCCAGCAGCTTACTACTAGCGGGGCCCTACAATGAGCAGTTCTTC.

In the case of this clone: Other nucleotide sequences from this sample produce the same CDR3. The chain couples TRBV5-1 to TRBJ1-2, with unresolved D. The CDR3 has 13 residues. Germline V lookup: CDR1 SGHRS, CDR2 YFSETQ. V lost 2 bases, J lost 6 bases, and 11 bases lay in between. The CDR3 nucleotides read TGCGCCAGCAGCTTCTCCCCCGGGGATGGCTACACCTTC. Amino acid sequence: CASSFSPGDGYTF.

This chain uses TRBV5-5 with TRBJ1-2, with TRBD1 matching over 7 bases. In germline, CDR1 is SGHKS, CDR2 YYEKEE (reference sequence). With V trimmed by 4 bases and J by 3 bases, 6 bases remained unmatched. The CDR3 contains 14 residues. This chain's CDR3 is CASSPGTADYGYTF. CDR3 nucleotides: TGTGCCAGCAGCCCGGGGACAGCGGACTATGGCTACACCTTC.

In DNA, the CDR3 is TGTGCCAGCAGCTTAACAGGGGGAGGAGAGACCCAGTACTTC. It yields the protein CASSLTGGGETQYF. This rearrangement joins TRBV7-7 to TRBJ2-5; 8 positions match TRBD1. This CDR3 contains 14 residues. Germline V gene data show CDR1 as SSHAT and CDR2 as FNYEAQ (reference sequence). The ends lost 2 bases at V and 4 bases at J; junction bases unmatched: 3.

V gene TRBV19 combines with J gene TRBJ2-1; 8 bases line up with TRBD1. CDR1 LNHDA and CDR2 SQIVND come from the germline V gene (reference sequence). The CDR3 has 15 amino acids. The V and J ends lost 5 bases and 6 bases, in that order; junction bases with no gene match: 9. The CDR3 DNA is TGTGCCAGTAGTGCGACAGGGGATTTCAGCAATGAGCAGTTCTTC. It yields the protein CASSATGDFSNEQFF.

This clone was seen a single time. One junction end does not reproduce the germline sequence, and a read error may be involved. V is TRBV12-5 and J is TRBJ2-5, with D perhaps TRBD2 (5 bases). The germline gives CDR1 LGHNT, CDR2 FRNRAP. This CDR3 comprises 13 residues. CDR3 nucleotides: TGTGCTAGTGGTTTGGTTGGATCGGGGTTGGAGCACTTC. Encoded protein: CASGLVGSGLEHF.

CDR3 amino acids: CASSWSSYNEQFF. DNA for the CDR3: TGTGCCAGCAGCTGGAGCTCCTACAATGAGCAGTTCTTC. V is TRBV7-2 and J is TRBJ2-1, with D unresolved. CDR1 SGHTA and CDR2 FQGNSA come from the germline V gene. The CDR3 extends over 13 amino acids. V was shortened by 4 bases and J by 0 bases, with 4 bases between the two germline ends. Based on the CDR3 plus reference TRBV7-2 and TRBJ2-1, the full variable domain is GAGVSQSPSNKVTEKGKDVELRCDPISGHTALYWYRQSLGQGLEFLIYFQGNSAPDKSGLPSDRFSAERTGGSVSTLTIQRTQQEDSAVYLCASSWSSYNEQFFGPGTRLTVL.

The chain recombines TRBV11-2 with TRBJ1-6; TRBD1 agrees at 7 bases. Germline CDR1 SGHAT, CDR2 FQNNGV. This CDR3 is built from 16 residues. The V segment lost 1 base and the J segment 7 bases; nucleotides outside the gene matches: 7. CDR3 DNA: TGTGCCAGCAGCTTAGGGGCGACAGGGTCCAATTCACCCCTCCACTTT. Translated: CASSLGATGSNSPLHF.

V usage is TRBV7-9 and J usage is TRBJ2-1, with TRBD1 matching 10 bases. The CDR3 is made up of 15 amino acids. Germline CDR1 SEHNR, CDR2 FQNEAQ (reference sequence). The V and J ends lost 5 bases and 6 bases, in that order; junction bases with no gene match: 7. The CDR3 loop reads CASSPRTGGSNEQFF. CDR3 nucleotides: TGTGCCAGCAGCCCACGGACAGGGGGTAGCAATGAGCAGTTCTTC.

The gene calls are TRBV10-2 and TRBJ1-5; D might be TRBD1 (5 bases). V lost 2 bases, J lost 5 bases, and 13 bases lay in between. The CDR3 is 15 residues long. Germline V CDR1 and CDR2: WSHSY, SAAADI. CDR3 region: CASSEEDGGYQPQHF. Written as DNA, the CDR3 is TGCGCCAGCAGTGAGGAGGACGGGGGGTATCAGCCCCAGCATTTT.

The V call is TRBV7-9, the J call TRBJ2-7; 13 bases line up with TRBD2. V was clipped by 5 bases and J by 6 bases; unmatched bases: 4. Germline values: CDR1 SEHNR, CDR2 FQNEAQ (reference sequence). CDR3 size: 14 residues. CDR3 amino acids: CASSRGLAGAEQYF. The CDR3 region has the DNA TGTGCCAGCAGCCGAGGACTAGCGGGGGCCGAGCAGTACTTC.